A selection of T cell receptor beta chains follows, all from one sample in a study of post-analysis software for immune sequencing data. Via MiXCR, TCRdb re-called the PCR reads, giving one row per CDR3 protein. The sample contains 450,000 to 650,000 distinct CDR3 sequences, roughly 47% of which appear only once. What was sequenced was blood. Source of these receptors: a girl under 18 with multiple sclerosis. The CDR3 runs from the conserved cysteine through the conserved F or W. D genes are given only for firm matches. Clone size, where shown, is once, few, many, or a class for clones that have expanded.

J gene: TRBJ1-5; D gene: -; V gene: TRBV6-5; clone size: -; CDR3 DNA: TGTGCCAGCAAGGGGTTGGCCAATCAGCCCCAGCATTTT; CDR3 protein: CASKGLANQPQHF
J gene: TRBJ2-4; D gene: TRBD2; V gene: TRBV28; clone size: few; CDR3 DNA: TGTGCCAGCAGTCCCCACGGGAGGACGTCGAACATTCAGTACTTC; CDR3 protein: CASSPHGRTSNIQYF
J gene: TRBJ2-2; D gene: TRBD1; V gene: TRBV6-5; clone size: -; CDR3 DNA: TGTGCCAGCAGCCTTTCAGGGGGCATAGGCGGGGAGCTGTTTTTT; CDR3 protein: CASSLSGGIGGELFF
J gene: TRBJ2-7; D gene: TRBD2; V gene: TRBV20-1; clone size: few; CDR3 DNA: TGCAGTGCCGACGGGACTAGCGGGAGGGCCCTGAACGAGCAGTACTTC; CDR3 protein: CSADGTSGRALNEQYF
J gene: TRBJ1-5; D gene: -; V gene: TRBV29-1; clone size: -; CDR3 DNA: TGCAGCGTTGGTGAGAAGCCGAATCAGCCCCAGCATTTT; CDR3 protein: CSVGEKPNQPQHF
J gene: TRBJ2-4; D gene: -; V gene: TRBV29-1; clone size: -; CDR3 DNA: TGCAGCGCGAGCCAGAAATTAGCCAAAAACATTCAGTACTTC; CDR3 protein: CSASQKLAKNIQYF
J gene: TRBJ2-5; D gene: -; V gene: TRBV12-3/TRBV12-4; clone size: -; CDR3 DNA: TGTGCCAGCAGCTCCTTCCGGGGCACAGGGGAGACCCAGTACTTC; CDR3 protein: CASSSFRGTGETQYF
J gene: TRBJ2-7; D gene: -; V gene: TRBV20-1; clone size: few; CDR3 DNA: TGCAGTGCTAGAGGGGACACCGTCTCCTACGAGCAGTACTTC; CDR3 protein: CSARGDTVSYEQYF
J gene: TRBJ1-2; D gene: -; V gene: TRBV2; clone size: -; CDR3 DNA: TGTGCCAGCAGTGAAGCGGGGAGAGGTTATGGCTACACCTTC; CDR3 protein: CASSEAGRGYGYTF
J gene: TRBJ1-5; D gene: -; V gene: TRBV4-1; clone size: -; CDR3 DNA: TGCGCCAGCAGCCGCCAGACAGGAGGGATCACTAGCAATCAGCCCCAGCATTTT; CDR3 protein: CASSRQTGGITSNQPQHF
J gene: TRBJ2-7; D gene: -; V gene: TRBV27; clone size: -; CDR3 DNA: TGTGCCAGCAGTAAACACGAACCCTACGAGCAGTACTTC; CDR3 protein: CASSKHEPYEQYF
J gene: TRBJ1-2; D gene: TRBD1; V gene: TRBV7-2; clone size: few; CDR3 DNA: TGTGCCAGCAGCTTAAACAGGGGTTATGGCTACACCTTC; CDR3 protein: CASSLNRGYGYTF
J gene: TRBJ1-1; D gene: -; V gene: TRBV6-5; clone size: -; CDR3 DNA: TGTGCCAGTCGTGGCAGGGTGTCAGTCGCTGAAGCTTTCTTT; CDR3 protein: CASRGRVSVAEAFF
J gene: TRBJ2-3; D gene: -; V gene: TRBV6-4; clone size: few; CDR3 DNA: TGTGCCAGCAGTGGAGGCACCCCCACAGATACGCAGTATTTT; CDR3 protein: CASSGGTPTDTQYF
J gene: TRBJ2-1; D gene: TRBD2; V gene: TRBV6-2/TRBV6-3; clone size: few; CDR3 DNA: TGTGCCAGCAGCCAGACTAGCGGGCCCTACAATGAGCAGTTCTTC; CDR3 protein: CASSQTSGPYNEQFF
J gene: TRBJ2-1; D gene: TRBD2; V gene: TRBV10-1; clone size: -; CDR3 DNA: TGCGCCAGCAGTGATGGGGGGGTTCGGCAGTTCTTC; CDR3 protein: CASSDGGVRQFF
J gene: TRBJ1-2; D gene: -; V gene: TRBV4-1; clone size: -; CDR3 DNA: TGCGCCAGCAGCCAACCGGGAACTACTTGGGGCTACACCTTC; CDR3 protein: CASSQPGTTWGYTF
J gene: TRBJ1-2; D gene: TRBD1; V gene: TRBV29-1; clone size: -; CDR3 DNA: TGCAGCTTCTGGACAGGGAACTATGGCTACACCTTC; CDR3 protein: CSFWTGNYGYTF
J gene: TRBJ2-7; D gene: -; V gene: TRBV7-2; clone size: -; CDR3 DNA: TGTGCCAGCAGCTTAGACGGGACGGGGTTATACGAGCAGTACTTC; CDR3 protein: CASSLDGTGLYEQYF
J gene: TRBJ2-1; D gene: TRBD1; V gene: TRBV3-1; clone size: few; CDR3 DNA: TGTGCCAGCAGCCAAGAATACAGGGGGTGGTTCTTC; CDR3 protein: CASSQEYRGWFF
J gene: TRBJ2-1; D gene: TRBD1; V gene: TRBV7-9; clone size: -; CDR3 DNA: TGTGCCAGCAGCTCCACCGTCGGACAGGGGAAATACAATGAGCAGTTCTTC; CDR3 protein: CASSSTVGQGKYNEQFF
J gene: TRBJ2-1; D gene: -; V gene: TRBV7-9; clone size: -; CDR3 DNA: TGTGCCAGCAGCGTGGTGGGACGAAGATACAATGAGCAGTTCTTC; CDR3 protein: CASSVVGRRYNEQFF
J gene: TRBJ2-1; D gene: -; V gene: TRBV7-9; clone size: -; CDR3 DNA: TGTGCCAGCAGAACGTCCGGGACCCTAATCTACAATGAGCAGTTCTTC; CDR3 protein: CASRTSGTLIYNEQFF
J gene: TRBJ2-1; D gene: TRBD2; V gene: TRBV10-1; clone size: -; CDR3 DNA: TGCGCCAGCAGTGAGCCCACTAGCGGGAGGCCCAGCTCCTACAATGAGCAGTTCTTC; CDR3 protein: CASSEPTSGRPSSYNEQFF
J gene: TRBJ2-3; D gene: TRBD1; V gene: TRBV4-2; clone size: -; CDR3 DNA: TGTGCCAGCAGCCAGACCCCGGGACAGGGAGTTGCTGATACGCAGTATTTT; CDR3 protein: CASSQTPGQGVADTQYF
J gene: TRBJ2-7; D gene: TRBD1; V gene: TRBV4-1; clone size: once; CDR3 DNA: TGCGCCAGCAGCCGAGGACAGGGGGCTCTGTACGAGCAGTACTTC; CDR3 protein: CASSRGQGALYEQYF
J gene: TRBJ2-1; D gene: TRBD2; V gene: TRBV24-1; clone size: -; CDR3 DNA: TGTGCCACCAGTGATTCCGGGACTAGCGATAGATCCTACAATGAGCAGTTCTTC; CDR3 protein: CATSDSGTSDRSYNEQFF
J gene: TRBJ1-1; D gene: TRBD1; V gene: TRBV5-1; clone size: -; CDR3 DNA: TGCGCCAGCAGCGACCGGGACAGTTCGTTGAACACTGAAGCTTTCTTT; CDR3 protein: CASSDRDSSLNTEAFF
J gene: TRBJ2-7; D gene: -; V gene: TRBV21-1; clone size: -; CDR3 DNA: TGTGCCAGCAGCAAACAAGACAGCCTCAGCTCCTACGAGCAGTACTTC; CDR3 protein: CASSKQDSLSSYEQYF
J gene: TRBJ2-1; D gene: -; V gene: TRBV6-5; clone size: few; CDR3 DNA: TGTGCCAGCAGCCCAGGACAGTTTCCCCCTCCGTTCTTC; CDR3 protein: CASSPGQFPPPFF
J gene: TRBJ2-7; D gene: -; V gene: TRBV5-5; clone size: -; CDR3 DNA: TGTGCCAGCAGCTTGCCCGGGACGGCGGTTTCCTACGAGCAGTACTTC; CDR3 protein: CASSLPGTAVSYEQYF
J gene: TRBJ1-1; D gene: -; V gene: TRBV18; clone size: few; CDR3 DNA: TGTGCCAGCTCGAACGGGAACACTGAAGCTTTCTTT; CDR3 protein: CASSNGNTEAFF
J gene: TRBJ2-1; D gene: -; V gene: TRBV24-1; clone size: few; CDR3 DNA: TGTGCCACCAGTGACCAGGGGACGAATGAGCAGTTCTTC; CDR3 protein: CATSDQGTNEQFF
J gene: TRBJ1-1; D gene: -; V gene: TRBV20-1; clone size: -; CDR3 DNA: TGCAGTGTCCCGAGTGAGGCTGAAGCTTTCTTT; CDR3 protein: CSVPSEAEAFF
J gene: TRBJ2-7; D gene: -; V gene: TRBV20-1; clone size: -; CDR3 DNA: TGCAGTGCTAGTCGGGACGGGTCCTACGAGCAGTACTTC; CDR3 protein: CSASRDGSYEQYF